This is a list of T cell receptor beta chains from one sample in a study of regulatory T cells in long-lasting Graves disease. Via MiXCR, TCRdb re-called the multiplex PCR reads, giving one row per CDR3 protein. In the table there are roughly 420,000 distinct CDR3 sequences, around 15% of which are singletons. Material: peripheral blood mononuclear cells (PBMCs), obtained at new diagnosis, from a patient treated with antithyroid drugs. These receptors all come from a female donor with Graves disease. Both conserved end residues are part of each CDR3. D genes are given only for firm matches. Only some rows state a clone size, as once, few, many or a class for expanded clones.

J gene,V gene,D gene,clone size,CDR3 length,CDR3 DNA,CDR3 protein
TRBJ2-5,TRBV29-1,.,.,17,TGCAGCGTTGAAGCCGGGGGAGCCACCCCTTTTCAAGAGACCCAGTACTTC,CSVEAGGATPFQETQYF
TRBJ1-2,TRBV12-3/TRBV12-4,.,many,11,TGTGCCAGCAGCCTAGGGCATGGCTACACCTTC,CASSLGHGYTF
TRBJ2-1,TRBV7-9,TRBD2,many,14,TGTGCCAGCAGTCAACGGGGGGGCGACAATGAGCAGTTCTTC,CASSQRGGDNEQFF
TRBJ1-2,TRBV6-1,TRBD1,many,18,TGTGCCAGCAGTGACGGGGAGGCAGGGGGCGCAGTAAGGGCTAGCTACACCTTC,CASSDGEAGGAVRASYTF
TRBJ1-1,TRBV2,TRBD1,.,14,TGTGCCAGCAGTGAGACAGGGGGCCGGTCTGAAGCTTTCTTT,CASSETGGRSEAFF
TRBJ1-1,TRBV20-1,.,few,13,TGCAGTGCTGGAGGGTTAACGAACACTGAAGCTTTCTTT,CSAGGLTNTEAFF
TRBJ1-2,TRBV27,.,.,17,TGTGCCAGCAGTTTAACAGCCGCGGACAACTCTAACTATGGCTACACCTTC,CASSLTAADNSNYGYTF
TRBJ2-5,TRBV7-2,TRBD1,many,13,TGTGCCAGCAGCTTAGGACAGGGACAGACCCAGTACTTC,CASSLGQGQTQYF
TRBJ1-2,TRBV6-1,.,.,13,TGTGCCAGCAACAAAGGGCAGCTCTATGGCTACACCTTC,CASNKGQLYGYTF
TRBJ2-3,TRBV5-4,TRBD2,many,16,TGTGCCAGCAGCTTGGATCCTAGCGGGAGATCAGATACGCAGTATTTT,CASSLDPSGRSDTQYF
TRBJ1-2,TRBV7-6,.,few,16,TGTGCCAGCAGCTCCACCTCGGGAGAAGCTAACTATGGCTACACCTTC,CASSSTSGEANYGYTF
TRBJ2-1,TRBV11-2,TRBD1,many,16,TGTGCCAGCAGCGTCTTGACAGGGGGCGACTACAATGAGCAGTTCTTC,CASSVLTGGDYNEQFF
TRBJ2-3,TRBV7-2,.,many,13,TGTGCCAGCAGCTGGGGGGTTGCAGATACGCAGTATTTT,CASSWGVADTQYF
TRBJ2-3,TRBV5-6,.,many,15,TGTGCCAGCAGCTTGGCCGCATCGTTGACAGATACGCAGTATTTT,CASSLAASLTDTQYF
TRBJ2-3,TRBV25-1,.,few,16,TGTGCCAGCAGTGGGAAGACAGGCTGGAGCACAGATACGCAGTATTTT,CASSGKTGWSTDTQYF
TRBJ2-7,TRBV6-1,.,few,13,TGTGCCAGCAGCGTGGGACACCGCTACGAGCAGTACTTC,CASSVGHRYEQYF
TRBJ2-2,TRBV5-1,TRBD1,many,18,TGCGCCAGCAGCTCTTGGACAGGGGGCGCCGGTCAGACCGGGGAGCTGTTTTTT,CASSSWTGGAGQTGELFF
TRBJ1-5,TRBV12-3/TRBV12-4,.,.,16,TGTGCCAGCAGCCCCAGACAGTTTAATAGCAATCAGCCCCAGCATTTT,CASSPRQFNSNQPQHF
TRBJ2-1,TRBV11-1,.,many,14,TGTGCCAGCACCCCTGTTTTTGCGGGCAATGAGCAGTTCTTC,CASTPVFAGNEQFF
TRBJ2-3,TRBV13,.,many,14,TGTGCCAGCAGCCCCCAGCAGGACACAGATACGCAGTATTTT,CASSPQQDTDTQYF
TRBJ2-2,TRBV24-1,.,.,15,TGTGCCACCAGTGACTCCGGGACCATCACCGGGGAGCTGTTTTTT,CATSDSGTITGELFF
TRBJ2-5,TRBV9,TRBD2,once,16,TGTGCCAGCAGCGACGAAAGCGGGGGGGCCGAAGAGACCCAGTACTTC,CASSDESGGAEETQYF
TRBJ1-1,TRBV5-6,.,many,12,TGTGCCAGCAGCTTCAGGGATGCTGAAGCTTTCTTT,CASSFRDAEAFF
TRBJ2-2,TRBV7-3,.,many,14,TGTGCCAGCAGCTTAACGAAGGACACCGGGGAGCTGTTTTTT,CASSLTKDTGELFF
TRBJ2-2,TRBV7-3,TRBD1,many,14,TGTGCCAGCAGCTCCAGGGGGCGCACCGGGGAGCTGTTTTTT,CASSSRGRTGELFF
TRBJ2-7,TRBV18,.,many,14,TGTGCCAGCTCCCAGGGAGCGGAATTCTACGAGCAGTACTTC,CASSQGAEFYEQYF
TRBJ1-1,TRBV3-1,.,many,15,TGTGCCAGCAGCCAAGAACGGGGTTTGAACACTGAAGCTTTCTTT,CASSQERGLNTEAFF